The rows below give T cell receptor beta chains drawn from one sample of a study of stem cell transplantation in POMP-related autoinflammatory disease. Some clones are missing from TCRdb's copy, which holds only in-frame ones; the method was immunoSEQ multiplex PCR. Among about 32,000 clones listed, 88% were seen once. The sequencing used CD4+ T cells from PBMCs, collected before stem cell transplantation. The receptor set was obtained from a human donor with POMP-related autoinflammation and immune dysregulation (PRAID). The conserved cysteine and the conserved F or W are not part of the CDR3 here. The D gene is left open where the match is weak.

j_gene,len,d_gene,v_gene,CDR3aa
TRBJ2-5,14,-,TRBV4-2,ASSPDRQRTVETQY
TRBJ2-1,16,-,TRBV7-3,ASSRVGHRDSSYNEQF
TRBJ2-5,12,TRBD1,TRBV6-5,ARTLGQHQETQY
TRBJ2-1,14,TRBD2,TRBV18,ASSPNSGRGYNEQF
TRBJ1-2,13,TRBD1,TRBV19,ASSIDRLRGRGYT
TRBJ2-1,12,-,TRBV29-1,SVEMQGRRNEQF
TRBJ1-1,12,TRBD1,TRBV28,ASSLVTGATQAF
TRBJ1-3,15,TRBD1,TRBV10-3,AISVVRTGAVRDTIY
TRBJ1-1,12,-,TRBV11-2,ASSLHPGNTEAF
TRBJ2-7,14,TRBD1,TRBV10-2,ASSEFSGGFSYEQY
TRBJ2-3,12,-,TRBV5-1,ASSLGGSTDTQY
TRBJ2-3,13,-,TRBV7-2,ASSLVWSRGDTQY
TRBJ2-5,13,-,TRBV6-6,ASSMSHGVEETQY
TRBJ2-3,12,TRBD2,TRBV5-1,ASSHGLAGDTQY
TRBJ1-5,11,-,TRBV30,AWSAGLGQPQH
TRBJ1-1,9,TRBD1,TRBV6-5,ASSGQGWAF
TRBJ2-5,11,-,TRBV7-9,ASSQYARETQY
TRBJ2-1,13,TRBD2,TRBV7-9,ASSSTGGTANEQF
TRBJ1-2,9,-,TRBV9,ASSVGHGYT
TRBJ1-4,15,-,TRBV5-5,ASSLAGTLATNEKLF
TRBJ1-2,13,-,TRBV4-2,ASSQEAGFGYGYT
TRBJ1-2,12,TRBD1,TRBV6-6,ASSYGTGNYGYT
TRBJ2-3,14,TRBD2,TRBV5-4,ASSLRAGGRTDTQY
TRBJ1-1,11,-,TRBV9,ASSLDPGPEAF
TRBJ1-1,13,-,TRBV18,ASSPLGRLNTEAF
TRBJ2-2,14,-,TRBV7-9,ASSPRSGQGTGELF
TRBJ2-3,11,TRBD2,TRBV6-1,ASSGLATDTQY
TRBJ1-3,16,-,TRBV7-9,ASSLPGVEGSSGNTIY
TRBJ1-2,9,-,TRBV4-1,ASSQAARYT
TRBJ1-2,11,TRBD1,TRBV5-6,ASSKTGGYGYT
TRBJ2-7,14,-,TRBV7-9,ASSPPGGQISYEQY
TRBJ1-1,13,TRBD1,TRBV28,ASSLNGQGGTEAF
TRBJ2-7,12,TRBD1,TRBV6-1,ASSLGQGAYEQY
TRBJ2-2,12,-,TRBV19,ASRADANTGELF
TRBJ2-1,15,TRBD2,TRBV7-2,ASSRNVAGVVYNEQF
TRBJ2-5,12,TRBD2,TRBV7-9,ASSLSSGGETQY
TRBJ2-4,18,-,TRBV28,ASSFEPYSLRTAAKNIQY
TRBJ1-1,11,TRBD1,TRBV29-1,SVLGQAKTEAF
TRBJ2-3,14,-,TRBV7-8,ASSLAVWGAGDTQY
TRBJ2-1,12,-,TRBV27,ASSTGTRNNEQF
TRBJ1-1,10,-,TRBV6-5,ASSYGSPEAF
TRBJ2-5,12,-,TRBV7-2,ASSLGYVQETQY
TRBJ2-1,12,-,TRBV10-3,AISERTDYNEQF
TRBJ1-6,12,-,TRBV7-9,ASRKLQGSSPLH
TRBJ2-5,14,-,TRBV5-1,ASSLGVDWQQETQY
TRBJ1-1,11,-,TRBV7-6,ASSLRLNTEAF
TRBJ2-6,13,-,TRBV5-1,ASSLGGSGANVLT
TRBJ2-3,13,-,TRBV2,ASSGQWDSTDTQY
TRBJ2-7,12,TRBD2,TRBV7-8,ASRYLAGPYEQY
TRBJ1-2,11,-,TRBV4-1,ASSQQGIGGYT
TRBJ1-2,13,-,TRBV10-3,AISLGGGIVEGYT